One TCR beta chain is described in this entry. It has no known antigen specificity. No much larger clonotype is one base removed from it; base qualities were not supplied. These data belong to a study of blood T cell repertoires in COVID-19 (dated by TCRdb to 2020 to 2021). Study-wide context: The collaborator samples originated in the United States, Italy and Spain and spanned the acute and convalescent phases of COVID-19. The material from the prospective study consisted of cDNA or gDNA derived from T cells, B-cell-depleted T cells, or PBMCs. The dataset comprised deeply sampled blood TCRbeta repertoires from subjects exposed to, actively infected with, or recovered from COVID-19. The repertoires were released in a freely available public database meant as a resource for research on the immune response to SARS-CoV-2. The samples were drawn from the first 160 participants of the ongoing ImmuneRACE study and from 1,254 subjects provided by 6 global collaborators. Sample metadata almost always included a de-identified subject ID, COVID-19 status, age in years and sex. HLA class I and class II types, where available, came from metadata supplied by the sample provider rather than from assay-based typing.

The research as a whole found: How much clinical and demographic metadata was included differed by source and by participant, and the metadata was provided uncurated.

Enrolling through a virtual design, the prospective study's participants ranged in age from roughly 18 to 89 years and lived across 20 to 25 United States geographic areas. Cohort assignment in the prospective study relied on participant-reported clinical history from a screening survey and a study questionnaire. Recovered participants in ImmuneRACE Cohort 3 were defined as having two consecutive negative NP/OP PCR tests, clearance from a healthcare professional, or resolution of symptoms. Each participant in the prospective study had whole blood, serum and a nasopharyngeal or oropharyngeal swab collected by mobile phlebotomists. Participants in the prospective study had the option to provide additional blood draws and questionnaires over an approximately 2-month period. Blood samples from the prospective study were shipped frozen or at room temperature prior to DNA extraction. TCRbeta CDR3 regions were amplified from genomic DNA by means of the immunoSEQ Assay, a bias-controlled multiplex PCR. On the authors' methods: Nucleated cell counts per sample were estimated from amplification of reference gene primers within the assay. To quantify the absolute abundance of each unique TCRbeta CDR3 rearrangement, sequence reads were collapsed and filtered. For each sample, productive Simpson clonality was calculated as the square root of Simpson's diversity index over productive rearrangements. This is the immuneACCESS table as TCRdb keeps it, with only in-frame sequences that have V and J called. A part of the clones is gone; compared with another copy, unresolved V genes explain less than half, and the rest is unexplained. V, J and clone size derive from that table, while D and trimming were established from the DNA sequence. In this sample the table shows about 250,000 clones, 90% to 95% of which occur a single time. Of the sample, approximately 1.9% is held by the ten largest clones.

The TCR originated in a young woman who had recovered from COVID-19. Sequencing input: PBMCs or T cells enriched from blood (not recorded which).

The CDR3 sequence is CASGLSGRRSTDTQYF. The bases read TGTGCTAGTGGTCTATCCGGGAGGCGAAGCACAGATACGCAGTATTTT. In this chain, TRBV12-5 is recombined with TRBJ2-3; 7 bases in between match TRBD2. CDR1 and CDR2, per the germline V gene, are LGHNT and FRNRAP. Compared with germline, V lacks 5 bases and J lacks 0 bases; bases without a gene match: 8. Counted from cysteine to phenylalanine, this CDR3 has 16 amino acids. Of the read, only the CDR3 DNA is kept; its 48 bases are in frame from base 1. Full variable domain (CDR3 extended with the reference TRBV12-5 and TRBJ2-3 proteins): DARVTQTPRHKVTEMGQEVTMRCQPILGHNTVFWYRQTMMQGLELLAYFRNRAPLDDSGMPKDRFSAEMPDATLATLKIQPSEPRDSAVYFCASGLSGRRSTDTQYFGPGTRLTVL.